This T cell receptor beta chain originates from a study of blood T cells in healthy people across ages. Findings and limits, study-wide: Versus aged donors, long-lived donors had higher diversity and more naive CD4+ cells. A conclusive naive versus antigen-experienced comparison was prevented by the unsorted PBMCs.

This clonotype was found many times. What it binds is not known. The ends lost 4 bases at V and 5 bases at J; junction bases unmatched: 13. Looked up from germline, CDR1 is SGHKS and CDR2 is YYEKEE (reference sequence). The CDR3 totals 16 residues. With a J-beta primer mix and a sample-barcoded 5' primer, a second PCR ran about 7 to 12 cycles. Using its own MiXCR run on the 5' RACE reads, TCRdb lists one record per CDR3 protein. The sample holds more than 800,000 distinct CDR3 sequences, about 28% seen once. V gene TRBV5-5 combines with J gene TRBJ2-7; 9 positions match TRBD1. This TCR came from a woman of 80 years or more in good health. Sequenced input: blood. DNA for the CDR3: TGTGCCAGCAGCGCTTACCCAGGACAGGGGATGAACGAGCAGTACTTC. Protein product: CASSAYPGQGMNEQYF.